This T cell receptor (beta chain) appears in the sequencing data of a study of shared clonotypes between healthy human individuals. Original processing methods: Quality scores were absent from the junction-only immunoSEQ sequences, so filtering differed. Assay used: immunoSEQ multiplex PCR; TCRdb lists only in-frame clones, some missing. For V, J and clone size, that table is used; D and trimming come from the DNA. The top ten clones hold roughly 1.8% of a sample with some 630,000 clones, roughly 78% of them seen once. Germline V gene data show CDR1 as SGHRS and CDR2 as YFSETQ. The V gene end was trimmed by 4 bases and the J gene end by 8 bases; junction bases not matched to a gene: 8. CDR3 length: 14 residues. This clone was seen a handful of times. Its antigen is not identified. Regarding the study as a whole: Several donors had around 5% of their naive CD4 clonotypes in common.

CD45RA-negative memory and CD45RA+ naive subsets were split from the CD4+ cells. The sequence derives from a woman under 40 in good health. This rearrangement joins TRBV5-1 to TRBJ2-2; 7 nucleotides match TRBD1. The sample comprised memory CD4+ T cells sorted from blood. Subset of the sample: CD45RA-negative fraction. CDR3 bases: TGCGCCAGCAGCAGAAATAGGGGGCAAGGGGAGCTGTTTTTT. Its translation: CASSRNRGQGELFF. The whole variable domain, filled in from reference TRBV5-1 and TRBJ2-2, reads KAGVTQTPRYLIKTRGQQVTLSCSPISGHRSVSWYQQTPGQGLQFLFEYFSETQRNKGNFPGRFSGRQFSNSRSEMNVSTLELGDSALYLCASSRNRGQGELFFGEGSRLTVL.